The 27 T cell receptor beta chains below all came from one sample that was sequenced in a study of T-cell memory formation after mild COVID-19. Each CDR3 protein gets one entry after TCRdb re-called the 5' RACE reads with MiXCR. The data hold around 370,000 distinct CDR3 sequences, with 20% to 25% observed a single time. Sequencing was carried out using PBMCs or a T cell subset sorted from them (not recorded which). All receptors come from an adult woman who had mild COVID-19 (a few samples of this study predate the infection). Cell type and time point are not known.

This chain joins TRBV29-1 and TRBJ2-6; unclear D gene. The CDR3 is made up of 17 amino acids. Trimming removed 4 bases at V and 0 bases at J, with 16 bases between. CDR1 and CDR2 (germline): SQVTM, ANQGSEA. The CDR3: CSVGPLAGISGANVLTF. In DNA form, the CDR3 reads TGCAGCGTTGGTCCCCTGGCAGGTATCTCTGGGGCCAACGTCCTGACTTTC.

This clonotype showed up just a few times. The rearrangement links TRBV12-3 or TRBV12-4 to TRBJ1-6; TRBD1 aligns across 9 bases. V was clipped by 6 bases and J by 10 bases; unmatched bases: 4. This CDR3 has 13 amino acids. The CDR3 here is CASSFDRGSPLHF. The CDR3 region has the DNA TGTGCCAGCAGCTTCGACAGGGGGTCACCCCTCCACTTT.

This clonotype turned up a few times. The gene calls are TRBV7-8 and TRBJ2-1, with TRBD2 matching 7 bases. Germline CDR1 SGHVS, CDR2 FQNEAQ. The CDR3 sequence is 15 residues long. V shed 5 bases, J shed 4 bases, and the junction held 8 bases outside the gene matches. The CDR3 sequence: CASSLLADLYNEQFF. CDR3 bases: TGTGCCAGCAGCCTGCTAGCGGATCTTTACAATGAGCAGTTCTTC.

V is TRBV5-5 and J is TRBJ1-2, with D perhaps TRBD1 (5 bases). The length of the CDR3 is 15 residues. Germline values: CDR1 SGHKS, CDR2 YYEKEE (reference sequence). V was cut by 5 bases and J by 0 bases, with 14 bases left in between. CDR3 in amino acids: CASRTGTQANYGYTF. The CDR3 DNA is TGTGCCAGCAGAACCGGGACTCAAGCTAACTATGGCTACACCTTC.

This clonotype was counted between two and nine times. J is TRBJ2-4 and V is TRBV5-6; D remains unclear. V lost 2 bases and J 0 bases, leaving 12 bases between the germline ends. CDR3 size: 16 residues. The germline V gene encodes CDR1 SGHDT and CDR2 YYEEEE. The CDR3 spells CASSFSTRIAKNIQYF. Written as DNA, the CDR3 is TGTGCCAGCAGCTTTTCGACACGCATAGCCAAAAACATTCAGTACTTC. Full variable domain (missing parts from reference TRBV5-6 and TRBJ2-4): DAGVTQSPTHLIKTRGQQVTLRCSPKSGHDTVSWYQQALGQGPQFIFQYYEEEERQRGNFPDRFSGHQFPNYSSELNVNALLLGDSALYLCASSFSTRIAKNIQYFGAGTRLSVL.

The chain carries TRBV29-1 and TRBJ1-2, with D perhaps TRBD1 (5 bases). CDR1 is SQVTM and CDR2 is ANQGSEA in the germline V gene. The CDR3 loop spans 14 amino acids. The ends were cut back, 2 bases at V and 5 bases at J, with 15 bases in the middle. Written as DNA, the CDR3 is TGCAGCGTTGAATTTTGGGGGTTGGGGTATGGCTACACCTTC. It translates to CSVEFWGLGYGYTF.

This clonotype was picked up a small number of times. V is TRBV9 and J is TRBJ2-4; TRBD1 is a possible D gene (6 bases). The V end was cut by 0 bases, the J end by 7 bases, with 14 bases between. The germline V gene encodes CDR1 SGDLS and CDR2 YYNGEE. The CDR3 runs 15 residues. The CDR3 loop reads CASSVDLGAKNIQYF. Written as DNA, the CDR3 is TGTGCCAGCAGCGTAGACCTGGGGGCGAAGAACATTCAGTACTTC.

This clonotype was detected a few times. The rearrangement joins TRBV7-9 to TRBJ1-2; 9 bases match TRBD1. The V gene end was trimmed by 5 bases and the J gene end by 6 bases; junction bases not matched to a gene: 4. The CDR3 is made up of 13 amino acids. Germline CDR1 reads SEHNR; CDR2 reads FQNEAQ (reference sequence). The CDR3 loop reads CASSVRQGDGYTF. CDR3 nucleotides: TGTGCCAGCAGCGTACGACAGGGGGATGGCTACACCTTC.

This clonotype was observed a few times. This chain uses TRBV5-1 with TRBJ1-4; 7 bases agree with TRBD1. This CDR3 comprises 14 residues. CDR1 and CDR2 (germline): SGHRS, YFSETQ. V lost 0 bases, J lost 4 bases, and 0 bases stayed unmatched. CDR3 region: CASSLGDSNEKLFF. CDR3 DNA sequence: TGCGCCAGCAGCTTGGGGGACAGTAATGAAAAACTGTTTTTT.

This chain uses TRBV4-2 with TRBJ1-1; D not certain. CDR1 is LGHNA, CDR2 YNFKEQ, per germline. The V and J ends lost 0 bases and 3 bases respectively, with 11 bases between them. The CDR3 spans 15 residues. This chain's CDR3 is CASSQDRSEYTEAFF. The CDR3 DNA follows: TGTGCCAGCAGCCAAGATCGGAGTGAGTACACTGAAGCTTTCTTT.

This clonotype appeared a few times. The chain joins TRBV7-2 to TRBJ1-2; D remains unclear. Per the germline V gene, CDR1 is SGHTA and CDR2 is FQGNSA. Between the trimmed V and J ends, which lost 4 bases and 0 bases, there was a span of 12 bases. This CDR3 has 15 amino acids. CDR3 residues: CASSWDGNSNYGYTF. CDR3 nucleotides: TGTGCCAGCAGCTGGGATGGGAATTCTAACTATGGCTACACCTTC.

The rearrangement uses TRBV3-1 and TRBJ1-2; 8 nucleotides line up with TRBD1. The CDR3 extends over 15 amino acids. Trimming cost V 4 bases and J 4 bases; bases outside gene matches: 8. Germline V gene lookup returns CDR1 LGHDT and CDR2 YNNKEL (reference sequence). As DNA, the CDR3 is TGTGCCAGCAGCCCTTGGACAGGGTACAGCTATGGCTACACCTTC. Protein: CASSPWTGYSYGYTF.

The rearrangement joins TRBV7-9 to TRBJ2-7, with D perhaps matching TRBD2 (6 bases). The V and J ends lost 5 bases and 3 bases respectively, with 14 bases between them. Germline CDR1 is SEHNR and CDR2 is FQNEAQ (reference sequence). The length of the CDR3 is 14 residues. The CDR3 here is CASSPPVGGYEQYF. The CDR3 nucleotides are TGTGCCAGCAGCCCACCCGTGGGGGGCTACGAGCAGTACTTC.

The chain joins TRBV20-1 to TRBJ2-2, with D perhaps TRBD2 (6 bases). Trimming took 0 bases from V and 7 from J, leaving 12 bases between them. CDR1 and CDR2 (germline): DFQATT, SNEGSKA (reference sequence). This CDR3 has 14 residues. CDR3 in DNA: TGCAGTGCTAGAGAGGGCGGGGTATTCGGGGAGCTGTTTTTT. This translates into CSAREGGVFGELFF.

The chain has TRBV2 and TRBJ2-1; D uncertain. Trimming pared 7 bases from V and 6 bases from J, leaving 25 bases between. The CDR3 covers 17 residues. CDR1 and CDR2 from the germline V gene are SNHLY and FYNNEI. The CDR3 nucleotides are TGTGCCAGCATCTCCGAGGCCCTGAATGCAGGTTTCAATGAGCAGTTCTTC. Protein sequence: CASISEALNAGFNEQFF.

This chain connects TRBV20-1 to TRBJ2-2, with 8 bases fitting TRBD1. Trimming cost V 6 bases and J 1 base; bases outside gene matches: 4. This CDR3 contains 14 residues. CDR1 and CDR2 (germline): DFQATT, SNEGSKA (reference sequence). The CDR3 nucleotides are TGCAGTGCGCCCGGGACAGGGAACACCGGGGAGCTGTTTTTT. It is translated as CSAPGTGNTGELFF.

V usage is TRBV25-1 and J usage is TRBJ2-7, with 7 bases aligning to TRBD1. Unmatched junction bases numbered 13, after V lost 6 bases and J lost 5 bases. Germline V gives CDR1 MGHDK, CDR2 SYGVNS. The CDR3 is made up of 15 amino acids. The CDR3 sequence: CASSRNRGLFDEQYF. Written as DNA, the CDR3 is TGTGCCAGCAGCCGTAACAGGGGTTTGTTCGACGAGCAGTACTTC.

The chain is built from TRBV27 and TRBJ1-1; D remains ambiguous. CDR1 and CDR2 (germline): MNHEY, SMNVEV (reference sequence). The CDR3 loop spans 14 amino acids. Trimming shortened V by 3 bases and J by 3 bases, and 11 bases separated the two germline ends. In DNA form, the CDR3 reads TGTGCCAGCAGTTTCTCGGGTCTCTACACTGAAGCTTTCTTT. Translation: CASSFSGLYTEAFF.

The gene calls are TRBV3-1 and TRBJ2-5, with D perhaps given as TRBD1 or TRBD2 (6 bases each). Trimming removed 4 bases at V and 5 bases at J, with 14 bases between. CDR3 length: 14 residues. Germline V gene data show CDR1 as LGHDT and CDR2 as YNNKEL (reference sequence). CDR3 DNA: TGTGCCAGCAGCCCGCCCGGGGGCGAGGAGACCCAGTACTTC. This encodes CASSPPGGEETQYF.

V is TRBV5-1 and J is TRBJ2-1, with D possibly called TRBD1 or TRBD2 (6 bases each). Germline V gene data show CDR1 as SGHRS and CDR2 as YFSETQ. The CDR3 runs to 16 residues. Trimming shortened V by 6 bases and J by 6 bases, and 22 bases separated the two germline ends. The CDR3 DNA is TGCGCCAGCACTTTGACCAGCTCCGGGGGCCGCAATGAGCAGTTCTTC. Protein sequence: CASTLTSSGGRNEQFF.

As for this clonotype: The junction departs from germline at one end; a sequencing error may be responsible. This chain uses TRBV7-7 with TRBJ2-1; D possibly corresponds to TRBD2 (5 bases). Germline V lookup: CDR1 SSHAT, CDR2 FNYEAQ (reference sequence). The CDR3 runs 15 residues. The CDR3 sequence is CASSLASGFSARQFF. CDR3 nucleotide sequence: TGTGCTAGCAGCTTAGCCTCGGGGTTTTCAGCGCGGCAGTTCTTC.

This clonotype was observed a few times. This chain joins TRBV6-2 or TRBV6-3 and TRBJ1-5, with no clear D. Germline V CDR1 and CDR2: MNHEY, SVGEGT. Trimming shortened V by 0 bases and J by 3 bases, and 21 bases separated the two germline ends. The CDR3 is made up of 19 amino acids. The CDR3 DNA is TGTGCCAGCAGTTACTCCGGGTCGTTGTCCGGACGGTTCAATCAGCCCCAGCATTTT. It codes for CASSYSGSLSGRFNQPQHF.

The chain carries TRBV5-1 and TRBJ2-1, with 12 bases identical to TRBD2. The CDR3 loop spans 18 amino acids. Germline assignment: CDR1 SGHRS and CDR2 YFSETQ. V lost 0 bases to trimming and J lost 3 bases; unmatched junction nucleotides: 7. CDR3 sequence: CASSLGTSGGPGYNEQFF. The CDR3 coding sequence is TGCGCCAGCAGCTTGGGAACTAGCGGGGGGCCAGGCTACAATGAGCAGTTCTTC.

The chain couples TRBV18 to TRBJ2-7, with TRBD1 identical over 7 bases. The CDR3 covers 14 residues. V was pared by 6 bases and J by 5 bases, with 10 bases of the junction left unmatched. CDR1 is KGHSH and CDR2 is LQKENI in the germline V gene. CDR3: CASSPRQGLDEQYF. In DNA, the CDR3 is TGTGCCAGCTCCCCCCGACAGGGCCTCGACGAGCAGTACTTC. The full variable domain, with the rest looked up from reference TRBV18 and TRBJ2-7, is NAGVMQNPRHLVRRRGQEARLRCSPMKGHSHVYWYRQLPEEGLKFMVYLQKENIIDESGMPKERFSAEFPKEGPSILRIQQVVRGDSAAYFCASSPRQGLDEQYFGPGTRLTVT.

This chain joins TRBV19 and TRBJ2-3; tentatively, D is TRBD1 or TRBD2 (5 bases each). The CDR3 has 13 residues. From germline, CDR1 is LNHDA and CDR2 SQIVND (reference sequence). V lost 2 bases and J 7 bases, leaving 10 bases between the germline ends. The CDR3 sequence: CASSIRGVNTQYF. The CDR3, as DNA: TGTGCCAGTAGTATAAGGGGAGTAAATACGCAGTATTTT.

This rearrangement joins TRBV7-8 to TRBJ2-2; possible D gene TRBD2, 5 bases. The germline V and J ends were trimmed by 4 bases and 6 bases, with 6 bases remaining between them. Germline CDR1 and CDR2: SGHVS and FQNEAQ. The CDR3 has 12 amino acids. CDR3 nucleotides: TGTGCCAGCAGCTCTAGCCCCGGGGAGCTGTTTTTT. Protein sequence: CASSSSPGELFF.

This clonotype has only a few counts. The chain couples TRBV30 to TRBJ1-2; D may be TRBD1 (5 bases). This CDR3 region has 14 residues. The V gene lost 4 bases and the J gene lost 7 bases, with 19 bases spanning the gap. Per the germline V gene, CDR1 is GTSNPN and CDR2 is SVGIG (reference sequence). The CDR3 coding sequence is TGTGCCTGGATCGAACTAGTCCAGGGTGCTGGCTACACCTTC. Translating gives CAWIELVQGAGYTF.